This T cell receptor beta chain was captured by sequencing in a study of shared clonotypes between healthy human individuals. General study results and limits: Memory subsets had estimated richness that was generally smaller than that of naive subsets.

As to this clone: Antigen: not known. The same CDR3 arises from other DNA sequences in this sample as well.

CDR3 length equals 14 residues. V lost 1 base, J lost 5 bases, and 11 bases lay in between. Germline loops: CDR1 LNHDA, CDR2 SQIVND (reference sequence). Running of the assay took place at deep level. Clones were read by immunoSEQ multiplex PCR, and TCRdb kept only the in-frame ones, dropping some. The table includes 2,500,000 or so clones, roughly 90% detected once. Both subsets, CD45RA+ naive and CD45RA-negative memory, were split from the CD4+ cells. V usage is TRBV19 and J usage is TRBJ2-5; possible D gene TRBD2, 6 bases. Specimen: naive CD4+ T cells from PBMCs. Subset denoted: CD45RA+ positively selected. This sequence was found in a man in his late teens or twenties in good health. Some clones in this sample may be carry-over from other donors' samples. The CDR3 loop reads CASSIGRGGETQYF. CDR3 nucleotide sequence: TGTGCCAGTAGTATAGGGCGGGGCGGGGAGACCCAGTACTTC.